This TCR beta chain was recorded in a study of T cell changes during pregnancy in multiple sclerosis. V shed 6 bases and J shed 6 bases, with 14 bases lying between them. The CDR3 sequence is 13 residues long. Per germline, CDR1 MDHEN and CDR2 SYDVKM. Sequencing used immunoSEQ multiplex PCR; TCRdb keeps in-frame clones, though not all of them. The sample yields tens of thousands of clones, 93% seen once. The specimen was CD4+ T cells from peripheral blood mononuclear cells, collected in the third trimester of pregnancy. The rearrangement links TRBV28 to TRBJ1-1, with D tentatively TRBD1 (5 bases). The TCR comes from a female donor with multiple sclerosis, enrolled in a pregnancy study. As DNA, the CDR3 is TGTGCCAGCAGGGGACGGTCGGGGGCTGAAGCTTTCTTT. It is translated as CASRGRSGAEAFF. The whole variable domain, remainder taken from reference TRBV28 and TRBJ1-1, is DVKVTQSSRYLVKRTGEKVFLECVQDMDHENMFWYRQDPGLGLRLIYFSYDVKMKEKGDIPEGYSVSREKKERFSLILESASTNQTSMYLCASRGRSGAEAFFGQGTRLTVV.